These 3 T cell receptor beta chains share one sample of origin, sequenced in a study of cytomegalovirus exposure and HLA in healthy donors. PCR employed 60 Vbeta and 13 Jbeta primers. Method: immunoSEQ multiplex PCR; TCRdb's copy keeps in-frame clones and lacks some. The table records some 200,000 clones, around 80% of them present only once. Sample: PBMCs. The origin of the receptors is a man aged 45-65 years in good health and CMV-seronegative.

The rearrangement uses TRBV7-9 and TRBJ2-7, with a weak D call TRBD1 (6 bases). Trimming removed 3 bases at V and 4 bases at J, with 13 bases between. The CDR3 is 14 amino acids. The germline V gene has CDR1 SEHNR and CDR2 FQNEAQ (reference sequence). As DNA, the CDR3 is TGTGCCAGCAGCTTCTCCAGGGGCGGGTACGAGCAGTACTTC. This sequence encodes CASSFSRGGYEQYF.

The V gene is TRBV28, the J gene TRBJ1-6; D remains ambiguous. Trimming cost V 3 bases and J 9 bases, with 3 bases left between them. CDR3 length: 11 amino acids. The V gene's germline CDR1 is MDHEN and CDR2 SYDVKM. For the CDR3, the DNA is TGTGCCAGCAGTTTTAGTTCACCCCTCCACTTT. Residues: CASSFSSPLHF.

The genes are TRBV7-2 and TRBJ2-5; D perhaps matches TRBD1 (6 bases). This CDR3 contains 11 residues. Trimming took 1 base from V and 11 from J, leaving 8 bases between them. Germline assignment: CDR1 SGHTA and CDR2 FQGNSA. In nucleotides, the CDR3 is TGTGCCAGCAGCTTAGAAGGGGGTCAGTACTTC. Amino acids: CASSLEGGQYF.